Following are 23 T cell receptor beta chains from one sample sequenced in a study of OX40 agonist ivuxolimab in advanced cancers. The method was immunoSEQ multiplex PCR; TCRdb's version includes in-frame clones alone and lacks a portion of them. The sample yields more than 55,000 clones, approximately 91% seen once. The input for sequencing was CD4+ or CD8+ T cells sorted from blood, taken in a trial of the OX40 agonist ivuxolimab. Receptors were obtained from an adult with an advanced solid tumor such as melanoma, head and neck, liver or kidney cancer.

The V call is TRBV12-5, the J call TRBJ2-2, with D possibly matching TRBD2 (6 bases). The CDR3 is 16 amino acids. V lost 2 bases, J lost 1 base, and 11 bases lay in between. Germline-derived CDR1 and CDR2 are LGHNT and FRNRAP. The CDR3 here is CASGLWGVVNTGELFF. The CDR3 DNA reads TGTGCTAGTGGTTTGTGGGGGGTAGTGAACACCGGGGAGCTGTTTTTT.

The chain carries TRBV5-1 and TRBJ2-5; TRBD1 matches at 10 bases. Germline V lookup: CDR1 SGHRS, CDR2 YFSETQ. This CDR3 has 15 amino acids. With 4 bases clipped from V and 4 bases from J, the junction kept 7 bases outside the gene matches. Written as DNA, the CDR3 is TGCGCCAGCAGCCCGGGGACAGGGGTGGGAGAGACCCAGTACTTC. This gives the protein CASSPGTGVGETQYF.

The rearrangement uses TRBV27 and TRBJ2-1, with 8 bases aligning to TRBD2. Germline loops: CDR1 MNHEY, CDR2 SMNVEV (reference sequence). This CDR3 contains 14 residues. V lost 7 bases, J lost 6 bases, and 8 bases stayed unmatched. This CDR3 is CASTLAGRLNEQFF. The CDR3, as DNA: TGTGCCAGCACCTTAGCGGGGCGACTCAATGAGCAGTTCTTC.

Only a few counts were recorded for this clone. The gene calls are TRBV27 and TRBJ2-1; maybe TRBD1 (5 bases). The ends were cut back, 3 bases at V and 1 base at J, with 19 bases in the middle. Germline V gene data show CDR1 as MNHEY and CDR2 as SMNVEV (reference sequence). The CDR3 extends over 18 amino acids. This CDR3 is CASSFLPRLDRSYNEQFF. The CDR3 DNA follows: TGTGCCAGCAGTTTCCTTCCCCGCCTCGACAGATCCTACAATGAGCAGTTCTTC.

The rearrangement links TRBV30 to TRBJ1-1; no firm D call. Trimming shortened V by 4 bases and J by 0 bases, and 6 bases separated the two germline ends. The CDR3 is 12 amino acids. CDR1 GTSNPN and CDR2 SVGIG come from the germline V gene (reference sequence). The CDR3 spells CAWKQLNTEAFF. CDR3 sequence (DNA): TGTGCCTGGAAGCAGTTGAACACTGAAGCTTTCTTT.

The V and J genes are TRBV7-3 and TRBJ2-5; D may correspond to TRBD1 or TRBD2 (5 bases each). The V and J ends lost 3 bases and 3 bases respectively, with 17 bases between them. Germline V lookup: CDR1 SGHTA, CDR2 FQGTGA. The CDR3 is 16 amino acids. The CDR3 spells CASSFTNLGTEETQYF. For the CDR3, the DNA is TGTGCCAGCAGCTTCACCAACCTTGGGACGGAAGAGACCCAGTACTTC.

The V gene is TRBV5-1, the J gene TRBJ2-3; perhaps TRBD2 as D (6 bases). The CDR3 totals 14 residues. Germline loops: CDR1 SGHRS, CDR2 YFSETQ. Trimming left V 0 bases short and J 4 bases short, with 9 bases between. The CDR3 loop reads CASSLGSGPDTQYF. CDR3 coding DNA: TGCGCCAGCAGCTTGGGTAGCGGACCAGATACGCAGTATTTT. The whole variable domain, filled in from reference TRBV5-1 and TRBJ2-3, reads KAGVTQTPRYLIKTRGQQVTLSCSPISGHRSVSWYQQTPGQGLQFLFEYFSETQRNKGNFPGRFSGRQFSNSRSEMNVSTLELGDSALYLCASSLGSGPDTQYFGPGTRLTVL.

This clone was seen only a few times. The chain combines TRBV15 with TRBJ1-3; 7 nucleotides align to TRBD1. CDR3 length: 16 residues. After removal of 3 bases from V and 8 bases from J, the junction contained 13 bases not matched to a gene. Germline lookup yields CDR1 LNHNV and CDR2 YYDKDF (reference sequence). The CDR3 reads CATSSGRRGPADTIYF. CDR3 nucleotide sequence: TGTGCCACCAGCAGCGGGAGGAGGGGGCCGGCGGACACCATATATTTT.

The chain carries TRBV19 and TRBJ1-2; 9 positions agree with TRBD1. V shed 6 bases, J shed 8 bases, and the junction held 1 base outside the gene matches. Germline V CDR1 and CDR2: LNHDA, SQIVND (reference sequence). CDR3 length equals 11 residues. The CDR3 nucleotides are TGTGCCAGTAGGGACAGGGGAGGCTACACCTTC. Translation gives CASRDRGGYTF.

V and J are TRBV19 and TRBJ2-5, with 10 nucleotides matching TRBD2. V dropped 5 bases and J dropped 5; count of bases not matched to a gene: 14. The length of the CDR3 is 17 residues. Germline V lookup: CDR1 LNHDA, CDR2 SQIVND (reference sequence). CDR3 in amino acids: CASSPRTSGSLGETQYF. For the CDR3, the DNA is TGTGCCAGTAGTCCCCGGACTAGCGGTTCCCTTGGGGAGACCCAGTACTTC. The variable domain in full, with the rest retrieved from reference TRBV19 and TRBJ2-5, is DGGITQSPKYLFRKEGQNVTLSCEQNLNHDAMYWYRQDPGQGLRLIYYSQIVNDFQKGDIAEGYSVSREKKESFPLTVTSAQKNPTAFYLCASSPRTSGSLGETQYFGPGTRLLVL.

J is TRBJ1-5 and V is TRBV19, with TRBD1 matching 10 bases. The ends lost 3 bases at V and 5 bases at J; junction bases unmatched: 4. Per germline, CDR1 LNHDA and CDR2 SQIVND (reference sequence). There are 15 residues in the CDR3. CDR3 protein: CASSMGQGRDQPQHF. The CDR3 region has the DNA TGTGCCAGTAGTATGGGACAGGGGAGGGATCAGCCCCAGCATTTT.

The rearrangement joins TRBV6-1 to TRBJ1-4; possibly TRBD1 for D (6 bases). V dropped 3 bases and J dropped 10 bases, with 18 bases sitting between them. The CDR3 is 15 amino acids. Germline V lookup: CDR1 MNHNS, CDR2 SASEGT. CDR3 sequence reads: CASSELGASPPKLFF. DNA of the CDR3: TGTGCCAGCAGTGAGCTGGGGGCGTCGCCGCCAAAACTGTTTTTT.

The chain links TRBV20-1 to TRBJ2-7; TRBD1 is a possible D gene (6 bases). Trimming removed 6 bases at V and 5 bases at J, with 11 bases between. This CDR3 has 11 amino acids. The germline CDR1 and CDR2 sequences are DFQATT and SNEGSKA (reference sequence). The CDR3 sequence is CSADRYNEQYF. The DNA of the CDR3 is TGCAGTGCCGACAGGTACAACGAGCAGTACTTC.

This clone was detected a few times. This chain joins TRBV19 and TRBJ1-3; 7 bases align to TRBD1. Trimming at V came to 10 bases and at J to 0 bases, leaving 6 bases not matched to a gene. Germline values: CDR1 LNHDA, CDR2 SQIVND (reference sequence). This CDR3 region has 14 residues. DNA of the CDR3: TGTGCCACAACGGGACAGTCCTCTGGAAACACCATATATTTT. This sequence encodes CATTGQSSGNTIYF.

The chain has TRBV30 and TRBJ1-1; D is possibly TRBD1 (5 bases). This CDR3 spans 13 amino acids. Trimming stripped 2 bases from V and 4 bases from J, with 11 bases between. CDR1 GTSNPN and CDR2 SVGIG come from the germline V gene (reference sequence). CDR3 amino acids: CAWSRGRGTEAFF. In nucleotides, the CDR3 is TGTGCCTGGAGTCGGGGACGGGGCACTGAAGCTTTCTTT.

The chain uses TRBV19 and TRBJ1-3, with TRBD1 as a possible D gene (6 bases). Trimming removed 6 bases from V and 0 bases from J, with 12 bases in between. The CDR3 consists of 15 residues. Germline values: CDR1 LNHDA, CDR2 SQIVND (reference sequence). The DNA for the CDR3 is TGTGCCAGTAGCCTTGGACAGTACTCTGGAAACACCATATATTTT. The encoded protein is CASSLGQYSGNTIYF.

The gene calls are TRBV7-9 and TRBJ2-1, with a possible D match to TRBD1 (7 bases). The CDR3 runs to 17 residues. Trimming took 1 base from V and 8 from J, leaving 21 bases between them. The germline V gene has CDR1 SEHNR and CDR2 FQNEAQ (reference sequence). CDR3 protein: CASSLDLGGRLVDEQFF. As DNA, the CDR3 is TGTGCCAGCAGCTTAGATTTAGGGGGCCGACTAGTCGATGAGCAGTTCTTC.

The chain joins TRBV5-6 to TRBJ2-5; D remains ambiguous. Germline V gene sequence: CDR1 SGHDT, CDR2 YYEEEE. The CDR3 runs 13 residues. With 4 bases removed from V and 2 bases from J, the gap between germline ends came to 9 bases. CDR3 sequence (DNA): TGTGCCAGCAGCCGAGCGCGACAAGAGACCCAGTACTTC. It is translated as CASSRARQETQYF.

The genes are TRBV19 and TRBJ1-5, with D possibly being TRBD1 (5 bases). The V gene lost 3 bases and the J gene lost 8 bases, with 14 bases spanning the gap. CDR1 is LNHDA and CDR2 is SQIVND in the germline V gene (reference sequence). CDR3 length: 14 residues. CDR3 in amino acids: CASSIRTPREPQHF. In DNA, the CDR3 is TGTGCCAGTAGTATTAGGACACCCCGCGAGCCCCAGCATTTT.

CDR3 sequence reads: CASSLNRGFYGYTF. The DNA of the CDR3 is TGTGCCAGCAGCTTAAACAGGGGGTTCTATGGCTACACCTTC. The genes are TRBV5-8 and TRBJ1-2; 8 nucleotides align to TRBD1. The V and J ends lost 2 bases and 4 bases, in that order; junction bases with no gene match: 4. The CDR3 consists of 14 residues. Germline V CDR1 and CDR2: SGHTS, YDEGEE.

The CDR3 region has the DNA TGTGCCAGCAGAGAGACCGGGACAGGACCCGAAAAACTGTTTTTT. Protein: CASRETGTGPEKLFF. The genes are TRBV2 and TRBJ1-4; TRBD1 aligns across 8 bases. Germline V gene lookup returns CDR1 SNHLY and CDR2 FYNNEI. V gave up 6 bases and J gave up 8 bases; unmatched junction bases: 11. This CDR3 spans 15 amino acids.

This sequence joins TRBV6-1 and TRBJ1-5, with D tentatively TRBD1 (6 bases). V lost 6 bases, J lost 2 bases, and 14 bases lay in between. The germline V gene has CDR1 MNHNS and CDR2 SASEGT. CDR3 length: 15 residues. In DNA form, the CDR3 reads TGTGCCAGCAGATGGACAGCGCCAGGCAATCAGCCCCAGCATTTT. Residues: CASRWTAPGNQPQHF.

This clone appeared a single time. This chain links TRBV29-1 with TRBJ2-7, with 12 positions matching TRBD2. J lost 5 bases, V lost 6 bases, and 8 bases had no gene match. The CDR3 runs to 14 residues. CDR1 is SQVTM, CDR2 ANQGSEA, per germline. CDR3: CSVSTSGGYDEQYF. In nucleotides, the CDR3 is TGCAGCGTCTCGACTAGCGGGGGATACGACGAGCAGTACTTC.